This paragraph covers one TCR beta chain sequence. The sample comes from a study of blood T cell repertoires in COVID-19. Germline CDR1 reads SGHVS; CDR2 reads FQNEAQ. The CDR3 loop spans 20 amino acids. With V trimmed by 1 base and J by 0 bases, 11 bases remained unmatched. Clones were sequenced by immunoSEQ multiplex PCR, and TCRdb holds only the in-frame ones, with some missing. The table has 35,000 to 45,000 clones, 65% to 90% seen once. This sequence originates from a man in his forties with active COVID-19. Sequenced input: peripheral blood. The chain recombines TRBV7-8 with TRBJ1-5; 11 bases match TRBD1. CDR3 coding DNA: TGTGCCAGCAGCTTAGGAGTTGGTGGGACAGGGGGATATAGCAATCAGCCCCAGCATTTT. Its translation: CASSLGVGGTGGYSNQPQHF.